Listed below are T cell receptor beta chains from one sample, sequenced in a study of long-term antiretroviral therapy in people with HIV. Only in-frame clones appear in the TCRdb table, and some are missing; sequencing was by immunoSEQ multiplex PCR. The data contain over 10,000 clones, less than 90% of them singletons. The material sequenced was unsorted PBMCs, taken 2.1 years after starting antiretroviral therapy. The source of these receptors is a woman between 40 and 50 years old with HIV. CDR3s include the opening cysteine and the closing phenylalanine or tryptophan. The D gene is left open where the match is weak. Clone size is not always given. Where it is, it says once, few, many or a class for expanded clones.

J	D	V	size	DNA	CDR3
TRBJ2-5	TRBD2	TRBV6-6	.	TGTGCCAGCCGACTAGCGGGGGGTCAAGAGACCCAGTACTTC	CASRLAGGQETQYF
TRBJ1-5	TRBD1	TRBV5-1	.	TGCGCCAGCAGCCCCGGGACAGGGGGAAATCAGCCCCAGCATTTT	CASSPGTGGNQPQHF
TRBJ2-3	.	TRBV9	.	TGTGCCAGCAGCGTTCCATCCAGGGGAGATACGCAGTATTTT	CASSVPSRGDTQYF
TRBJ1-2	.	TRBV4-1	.	TGCGCCAGCAGCCAAGAACGGGGGGGCGCCTATGGCTACACCTTC	CASSQERGGAYGYTF
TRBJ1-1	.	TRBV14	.	TGTGCCAGCAGCTTCTGGGGGGGCAACACTGAAGCTTTCTTT	CASSFWGGNTEAFF
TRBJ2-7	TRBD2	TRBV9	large	TGTGCCAGCAGCCCGACTAGCGGAAACTACGAGCAGTACTTC	CASSPTSGNYEQYF
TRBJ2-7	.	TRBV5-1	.	TGCGCCAGCCGCCTTGAGGGCGACGAGCAGTACTTC	CASRLEGDEQYF
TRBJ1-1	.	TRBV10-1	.	TGCGCCAGCAGTGGGGCAGGGTGGACTGAAGCTTTCTTT	CASSGAGWTEAFF
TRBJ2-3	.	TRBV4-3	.	TGCGCCAGCAGCCTAACATGGACTTCTTACACAGATACGCAGTATTTT	CASSLTWTSYTDTQYF
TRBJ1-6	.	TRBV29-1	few	TGCAGCGTTCGAGCATGGAATTCACCCCTCCACTTT	CSVRAWNSPLHF
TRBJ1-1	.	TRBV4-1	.	TGCGCCAGCAGCCCAGGTGGGCGAGGGCTTGGCACTGAAGCTTTCTTT	CASSPGGRGLGTEAFF
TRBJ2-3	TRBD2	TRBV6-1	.	TGTGCCAGCAGTGAGGGAGGGGATACGCAGTATTTT	CASSEGGDTQYF
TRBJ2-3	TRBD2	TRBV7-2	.	TGTGCCAGCAGCTTAGCAGCGGGGGGGACTGATTATACGCAGTATTTT	CASSLAAGGTDYTQYF
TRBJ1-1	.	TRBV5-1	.	TGCGCCAGCAGCCTCGACAAAGGGATCACTGAAGCTTTCTTT	CASSLDKGITEAFF
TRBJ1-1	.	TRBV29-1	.	TGCAGCGTTGTTGACGGTGAGAACACTGAAGCTTTCTTT	CSVVDGENTEAFF
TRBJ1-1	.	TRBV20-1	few	TGCAGTGCTCGGGCCCCTCGGGTCTTT	CSARAPRVF
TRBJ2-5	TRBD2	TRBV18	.	TGTGCCAGCTCACCAATGGCGGGGGGGCTCCAAGAGACCCAGTACTTC	CASSPMAGGLQETQYF
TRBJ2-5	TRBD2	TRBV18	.	TGTGCCAGCTCACCACGCGGGGGGGCGCTTATAAAGACCCAGTACTTC	CASSPRGGALIKTQYF
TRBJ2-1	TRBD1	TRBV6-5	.	TGTGCCAGCAGTTACGGACAGGGGAAGTTCTTC	CASSYGQGKFF
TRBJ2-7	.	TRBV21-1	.	TGTGCCAGCAGCAAGGTGAGTAGCTCCTACGAGCAGTACTTC	CASSKVSSSYEQYF
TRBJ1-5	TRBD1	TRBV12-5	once	TGTGCTAGCGCACAGGGGGTAAATCAGCCCCAGCATTTT	CASAQGVNQPQHF
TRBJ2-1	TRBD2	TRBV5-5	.	TGTGCCAGCAGCTTGGATCGGACTAGCAACAATGAGCAGTTCTTC	CASSLDRTSNNEQFF
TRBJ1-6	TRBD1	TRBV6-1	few	TGTGCCAGCAGGGGGCAGGGGGCTTCACCCCTCCACTTT	CASRGQGASPLHF